Each of the 18 T cell receptor beta chains below was sequenced from the same sample in a study of blood T cell repertoires in COVID-19. Method: immunoSEQ multiplex PCR; TCRdb's copy keeps in-frame clones and lacks some. Of over 100,000 clones in the sample, about nine tenths were seen once. The sequenced sample consisted of peripheral blood. The source is a woman in her seventies with COVID-19, enrolled during active disease.

The chain is built from TRBV3-1 (or the pseudogene TRBV3-2) and TRBJ2-7; TRBD2 matches 9 bases. The germline gives CDR1 LGHDT, CDR2 YNNKEL (reference sequence). This CDR3 is 16 amino acids long. The trim removed 0 bases at V and 2 bases at J, leaving 5 bases unmatched. The CDR3 spells CASSQDLPSGAYEQYF. In DNA form, the CDR3 reads TGTGCCAGCAGCCAAGATCTGCCTAGCGGGGCCTACGAGCAGTACTTC.

The chain uses TRBV7-8 and TRBJ1-5; D possibly corresponds to TRBD1 (5 bases). V was trimmed by 3 bases and J by 4 bases, leaving 13 bases between them. CDR1 and CDR2 (germline): SGHVS, FQNEAQ. CDR3 length: 15 residues. CDR3 sequence reads: CASSLGQAHNQPQHF. CDR3 nucleotides: TGTGCCAGCAGCTTGGGGCAGGCGCATAATCAGCCCCAGCATTTT.

This chain joins TRBV6-5 and TRBJ1-4; 9 positions agree with TRBD1. Germline V gene lookup returns CDR1 MNHEY and CDR2 SVGAGI. Germline trimming cut 7 bases from V and 7 bases from J; bases unmatched to any gene: 10. The CDR3 consists of 15 residues. CDR3 amino acids: CASTLGTGRGEKLFF. The CDR3 region has the DNA TGTGCCAGCACCCTAGGGACAGGGAGAGGTGAAAAACTGTTTTTT.

V usage is TRBV5-1 and J usage is TRBJ1-1; D may be TRBD1 (6 bases). Trimming took 3 bases from V and 0 from J, leaving 12 bases between them. The CDR3 extends over 15 amino acids. CDR1 and CDR2 (germline): SGHRS, YFSETQ. The CDR3 bases are TGCGCCAGCAGCTGGGACATGGACTTGAACACTGAAGCTTTCTTT. Its protein product is CASSWDMDLNTEAFF.

V is TRBV7-3 and J is TRBJ2-7, with 9 bases aligning to TRBD1. Germline loops: CDR1 SGHTA, CDR2 FQGTGA. The CDR3 loop spans 15 amino acids. Trimming cost V 5 bases and J 2 bases; bases outside gene matches: 7. CDR3 nucleotides: TGTGCCAGCAGCCCAGGCGGGACAGGGACCTACGAGCAGTACTTC. Protein sequence: CASSPGGTGTYEQYF.

V is TRBV10-1 and J is TRBJ2-3; 9 bases are a match to TRBD1. This CDR3 region has 15 residues. From germline, CDR1 is WNHNN and CDR2 SYGVQD (reference sequence). J lost 1 base, V lost 6 bases, and 5 bases had no gene match. Written as DNA, the CDR3 is TGCGCCAGCAGCACAAGGACAGGGGGCACAGATACGCAGTATTTT. This sequence encodes CASSTRTGGTDTQYF.

Written as DNA, the CDR3 is TGTGCCAGCAGCCTGGGACAGACGGGCGAGCAGTACTTC. This translates into CASSLGQTGEQYF. The chain joins TRBV5-4 to TRBJ2-7, with 7 bases that match TRBD1. The CDR3 length is 13 residues. Germline V gene lookup returns CDR1 SGHNT and CDR2 YYREEE (reference sequence). V was clipped by 4 bases and J by 6 bases; unmatched bases: 7.

The chain couples TRBV10-3 to TRBJ1-3, with D hard to call. The germline gives CDR1 ENHRY, CDR2 SYGVKD. V gave up 3 bases and J gave up 0 bases, with 6 bases separating them. This CDR3 is built from 14 residues. CDR3: CAISDYTSGNTIYF. For the CDR3, the DNA is TGTGCCATCAGTGACTATACCTCTGGAAACACCATATATTTT.

This clone was picked up a small number of times. V usage is TRBV3-1 (or the pseudogene TRBV3-2) and J usage is TRBJ2-1; 13 bases line up with TRBD2. This CDR3 comprises 17 residues. Germline CDR1 and CDR2: LGHDT and YNNKEL (reference sequence). V lost 2 bases to trimming and J lost 4 bases; unmatched junction nucleotides: 5. The CDR3 region has the DNA TGTGCCAGCAGCCAAACCGGACTAGCGGGGGTTTACAATGAGCAGTTCTTC. Translating it yields CASSQTGLAGVYNEQFF.

The rearrangement uses TRBV6-5 and TRBJ1-6; 9 bases are a match to TRBD1. With V trimmed by 1 base and J by 7 bases, 5 bases remained unmatched. This CDR3 region has 16 residues. Germline loops: CDR1 MNHEY, CDR2 SVGAGI. This CDR3 is CASSYLQGARNSPLHF. In nucleotides, the CDR3 is TGTGCCAGCAGTTACTTACAGGGGGCGAGAAATTCACCCCTCCACTTT.

The V call is TRBV11-2, the J call TRBJ2-1; 7 nucleotides align to TRBD2. The CDR3 has 15 amino acids. The V gene end was trimmed by 5 bases and the J gene end by 4 bases; junction bases not matched to a gene: 8. Germline CDR1 reads SGHAT; CDR2 reads FQNNGV. CDR3 sequence reads: CASSKPGLKYNEQFF. The CDR3 DNA reads TGTGCCAGCAGCAAGCCGGGACTAAAATACAATGAGCAGTTCTTC.

This chain connects TRBV9 to TRBJ2-7; 10 nucleotides line up with TRBD1. Germline values: CDR1 SGDLS, CDR2 YYNGEE. Trimming cost V 2 bases and J 4 bases; bases outside gene matches: 6. The CDR3 sequence is 15 residues long. Here the CDR3 reads CASSVNPGQGYEQYF. The CDR3 DNA is TGTGCCAGCAGCGTTAATCCGGGACAGGGGTACGAGCAGTACTTC.

This clone came up once. The CDR3 sequence is CASSGHRGPSEKLFF. The CDR3 region has the DNA TGTGCCAGCAGTGGGCACAGGGGGCCCTCTGAAAAACTGTTTTTT. V and J are TRBV28 and TRBJ1-4; 9 bases agree with TRBD1. The junction had 8 bases not matched to a gene; V was cut back by 5 bases and J by 7 bases. Looked up from germline, CDR1 is MDHEN and CDR2 is SYDVKM. This CDR3 region has 15 residues. Filled out from reference TRBV28 and TRBJ1-4, the complete variable domain reads DVKVTQSSRYLVKRTGEKVFLECVQDMDHENMFWYRQDPGLGLRLIYFSYDVKMKEKGDIPEGYSVSREKKERFSLILESASTNQTSMYLCASSGHRGPSEKLFFGSGTQLSVL.

This chain uses TRBV2 with TRBJ1-5; 7 bases fit TRBD1. Germline CDR1 is SNHLY and CDR2 is FYNNEI. The CDR3 is 15 residues long. V dropped 3 bases and J dropped 2; count of bases not matched to a gene: 4. The CDR3 sequence: CASSEGQPGNQPQHF. CDR3 nucleotides: TGTGCCAGCAGTGAGGGACAGCCAGGCAATCAGCCCCAGCATTTT.

This clone has just a few counts. V usage is TRBV3-1 (or the pseudogene TRBV3-2) and J usage is TRBJ2-1; D remains unclear. Per germline, CDR1 LGHDT and CDR2 YNNKEL (reference sequence). V was trimmed by 4 bases and J by 5 bases, leaving 9 bases between them. CDR3 length: 13 residues. In DNA, the CDR3 is TGTGCCAGCAGCCCGTTGACAAACAATGAGCAGTTCTTC. Translated, it gives CASSPLTNNEQFF.

This sequence joins TRBV6-5 and TRBJ2-1; maybe TRBD1 (6 bases). This CDR3 region has 14 residues. V was cut by 8 bases and J by 3 bases, with 14 bases left in between. Germline-derived CDR1 and CDR2 are MNHEY and SVGAGI. In nucleotides, the CDR3 is TGTGCCAGCGGGGGCCCCACGATCTACAATGAGCAGTTCTTC. Translated: CASGGPTIYNEQFF.

V and J are TRBV6-1 and TRBJ1-1, with 9 positions matching TRBD1. The germline gives CDR1 MNHNS, CDR2 SASEGT. CDR3 size: 16 residues. Trimming removed 3 bases from V and 5 bases from J; junction bases left unmatched: 10. Here the CDR3 reads CASSEAHRGRGTEAFF. In DNA form, the CDR3 reads TGTGCCAGCAGTGAGGCCCACAGGGGGCGTGGGACTGAAGCTTTCTTT.

The rearrangement links TRBV13 to TRBJ2-3, with TRBD1 identical over 8 bases. CDR1 and CDR2 from the germline V gene are PRHDT and FYEKMQ (reference sequence). The CDR3 extends over 16 amino acids. With V trimmed by 7 bases and J by 2 bases, 11 bases remained unmatched. This CDR3 is CASNSPGQEHTDTQYF. CDR3 in DNA: TGTGCCAGCAACTCACCGGGACAGGAGCACACAGATACGCAGTATTTT. The whole variable domain, filled in from reference TRBV13 and TRBJ2-3, reads AAGVIQSPRHLIKEKRETATLKCYPIPRHDTVYWYQQGPGQDPQFLISFYEKMQSDKGSIPDRFSAQQFSDYHSELNMSSLELGDSALYFCASNSPGQEHTDTQYFGPGTRLTVL.